A single sample gave rise to the 5 T cell receptor beta chains below, sequenced in a study of cytomegalovirus exposure and HLA in healthy donors (dated by TCRdb to 2016 to 2017). Library creation used the immunoSEQ multiplex PCR assay. The multiplex PCR relied on a mix of 60 forward primers for TCR Vbeta segments and 13 reverse primers for TCR Jbeta segments. TCRdb retrieved this table from immuneACCESS and kept in-frame rearrangements only. Not all clones are present; in checked studies, unresolved V genes account for under half, and no reason is known for the remainder. This sample comprises roughly 220,000 clones, 65% to 85% of them detected only once. The ten largest account for approximately 2.8% of the sample. Sequenced sample: PBMCs. The receptors were gathered from a man between 25 and 39 years old in good health and CMV-seronegative.

The chain carries TRBV21-1 and TRBJ1-5. TRBV21-1 is a documented pseudogene. CDR3 length equals 15 residues. The chain's CDR3 is CASSYLVGGNQPQHF. The CDR3 DNA is TGTGCCAGCAGTTATCTGGTCGGGGGCAATCAGCCCCAGCATTTT.

This clone was detected only a few times. The rearrangement joins TRBV28 to TRBJ1-2; 7 positions match TRBD1. Trimming took 6 bases from V and 6 from J; bases not matched to a gene: 7. CDR3 length equals 13 residues. Germline loops: CDR1 MDHEN, CDR2 SYDVKM. In DNA, the CDR3 is TGTGCCAGCAGGACGACAGGGCAAAATGGCTACACCTTC. This gives the protein CASRTTGQNGYTF.

The rearrangement joins TRBV9 to TRBJ2-1; 11 bases map to TRBD2. The germline V gene encodes CDR1 SGDLS and CDR2 YYNGEE. Trimming at V came to 2 bases and at J to 3 bases, leaving 7 bases not matched to a gene. The CDR3 contains 17 residues. The DNA of the CDR3 is TGTGCCAGCAGCGTTCGTGGTAGCGGGGGGGTCTACAATGAGCAGTTCTTC. Its protein is CASSVRGSGGVYNEQFF.

The chain is built from TRBV7-9 and TRBJ2-3, with D tentatively TRBD1 (6 bases). CDR1 is SEHNR, CDR2 FQNEAQ, per germline (reference sequence). V was trimmed by 5 bases and J by 4 bases, leaving 13 bases between them. The CDR3 contains 14 residues. The CDR3 here is CASSPYGQSDTQYF. CDR3 nucleotides: TGTGCCAGCAGCCCTTACGGACAGTCAGATACGCAGTATTTT.

The V gene is TRBV6-1, the J gene TRBJ2-5; TRBD2 is a possible D gene (6 bases). The germline V gene encodes CDR1 MNHNS and CDR2 SASEGT. The CDR3 loop spans 11 amino acids. The V end was cut by 7 bases, the J end by 5 bases, with 8 bases between. CDR3 amino acids: CASIGRETQYF. DNA for the CDR3: TGTGCCAGCATAGGGAGGGAGACCCAGTACTTC.